Listed here are 14 T cell receptor beta chains from one sample, sequenced in a study of T-cell reconstitution after alpha-beta-depleted transplantation in children. Preparation of the TCRbeta library used unique molecular identifiers. TCRdb fed the PCR reads into MiXCR, producing one record per CDR3 protein. The profile covers about 310,000 distinct CDR3 sequences, with roughly 21% appearing a single time and 10% to 11% taken by the ten largest. The specimen was PBMCs, mostly from graft donor cells, collected 180 days after TCRalphabeta/CD19-depleted stem cell transplant. Every receptor here comes from a male patient younger than 18 who had a stem cell transplant for acute lymphoblastic leukemia, so the T cells may come from the graft donor.

CDR3 nucleotides: TGTGCCAGCAGCCCGAGACTAGCTAAAAGCTCCTACAATGAGCAGTTCTTC. It translates to CASSPRLAKSSYNEQFF. The gene calls are TRBV11-2 and TRBJ2-1; TRBD2 matches 7 bases. Germline V gene data show CDR1 as SGHAT and CDR2 as FQNNGV. V lost 5 bases and J lost 0; bases outside the gene matches: 10. CDR3 length: 17 residues.

This clonotype has only a few counts. The chain joins TRBV27 to TRBJ2-2, with 7 bases that match TRBD2. The germline CDR1 and CDR2 sequences are MNHEY and SMNVEV (reference sequence). J was trimmed by 3 bases and V by 8 bases; bases with no gene match: 6. This CDR3 is 14 amino acids long. CDR3 loop: CASGLAADTGELFF. The CDR3 DNA is TGTGCCAGCGGTCTAGCGGCGGACACCGGGGAGCTGTTTTTT.

This rearrangement joins TRBV7-9 to TRBJ2-5; no definite D call. Germline CDR1 SEHNR, CDR2 FQNEAQ (reference sequence). The CDR3 covers 17 residues. The V end lost 5 bases, the J end lost 5 bases, and 24 bases lay between the germline ends. The CDR3 spells CASSPPYLVIGVETQYF. Here the CDR3 DNA reads TGTGCCAGCAGCCCCCCGTATTTGGTCATTGGGGTGGAGACCCAGTACTTC.

This clonotype appeared a few times. CDR3 bases: TGTGCCAGCAGTTATCATTCCGGGGAAGCTTTCTTT. Translated, it gives CASSYHSGEAFF. The V and J genes are TRBV6-5 and TRBJ1-1, with unresolved D. CDR1 MNHEY and CDR2 SVGAGI come from the germline V gene. Trimming removed 3 bases at V and 8 bases at J, with 10 bases between. CDR3 length equals 12 residues.

This clonotype was counted between two and nine times. CDR3 sequence reads: CASSSNPGQGFTGELFF. The CDR3 coding sequence is TGTGCCAGCAGCTCTAACCCGGGACAGGGTTTCACCGGGGAGCTGTTTTTT. The J gene is TRBJ2-2, the V gene TRBV7-3; 9 bases line up with TRBD1. The J segment lost 4 bases and the V segment lost 4 bases, leaving 10 bases of the junction unmatched. CDR1 is SGHTA, CDR2 FQGTGA, per germline. The CDR3 is 17 residues long.

This clonotype has only a few counts. This rearrangement joins TRBV20-1 to TRBJ2-1; possibly TRBD2 for D (6 bases). Trimming left V 6 bases short and J 0 bases short, with 15 bases between. The germline gives CDR1 DFQATT, CDR2 SNEGSKA (reference sequence). CDR3 length: 15 residues. The CDR3 DNA follows: TGCAGTGCCCCCCCTTCCGGGAGCTCCTACAATGAGCAGTTCTTC. Its translation: CSAPPSGSSYNEQFF.

This clonotype came up a few times. The CDR3 region is CASSLATGALSVTEAFF. The CDR3 nucleotides read TGCGCCAGCAGCTTGGCCACGGGGGCATTAAGTGTCACTGAAGCTTTCTTT. The V and J genes are TRBV5-1 and TRBJ1-1, with D tentatively TRBD1 (6 bases). V dropped 0 bases and J dropped 4 bases, with 19 bases sitting between them. Germline CDR1 reads SGHRS; CDR2 reads YFSETQ. The CDR3 length is 17 residues.

The sample holds a few counts of this clonotype. The chain combines TRBV9 with TRBJ2-1; D is unresolved. This CDR3 has 15 amino acids. CDR1 and CDR2 (germline): SGDLS, YYNGEE. V was cut by 3 bases and J by 11 bases, with 21 bases left in between. CDR3 loop: CASSGSRALTSQQFF. The CDR3, as DNA: TGTGCCAGCAGCGGAAGCCGGGCCCTAACCTCCCAGCAGTTCTTC.

The V gene is TRBV7-6, the J gene TRBJ2-7; tentatively, D is TRBD1 (5 bases). The V gene's germline CDR1 is SGHVS and CDR2 FNYEAQ. Trimming removed 0 bases from V and 5 bases from J, with 8 bases in between. This CDR3 is built from 13 residues. The DNA for the CDR3 is TGTGCCAGCAGCTTAGCGCAGGGCCACGAGCAGTACTTC. It translates to CASSLAQGHEQYF.

This clonotype has just a few counts. CDR3 protein: CASSEASYEQYF. CDR3 nucleotide sequence: TGTGCCAGCAGTGAGGCCTCCTACGAGCAGTACTTC. The chain has TRBV2 and TRBJ2-7; D uncertain. The CDR3 totals 12 residues. Germline V gives CDR1 SNHLY, CDR2 FYNNEI. Trimming removed 3 bases from V and 0 bases from J, with 3 bases in between.

This chain uses TRBV29-1 with TRBJ2-5, with D hard to call. The CDR3 has 11 amino acids. Trimming pared 8 bases from V and 4 bases from J, leaving 11 bases between. The germline V gene encodes CDR1 SQVTM and CDR2 ANQGSEA. This CDR3 is CSPRLGETQYF. The CDR3 DNA reads TGCAGCCCCAGGCTAGGAGAGACCCAGTACTTC.

The chain has TRBV6-2 or TRBV6-3 and TRBJ2-1, with 7 bases aligning to TRBD2. Germline V gene sequence: CDR1 MNHEY, CDR2 SVGEGT. Unmatched junction bases numbered 6, after V lost 0 bases and J lost 7 bases. CDR3 length equals 15 residues. CDR3 sequence reads: CASSYSGLVNNEQFF. CDR3 coding DNA: TGTGCCAGCAGTTACTCCGGACTAGTAAATAATGAGCAGTTCTTC.

This clonotype was seen a handful of times. The V and J genes are TRBV5-5 and TRBJ2-7; no reliable D call. Trimming removed 1 base from V and 2 bases from J, with 7 bases in between. Germline V CDR1 and CDR2: SGHKS, YYEKEE (reference sequence). The CDR3 is 13 amino acids. The CDR3 DNA sequence: TGTGCCAGCAGCTTGTACATGACCTACGAGCAGTACTTC. Translation gives CASSLYMTYEQYF. The full variable domain, its missing parts supplied by reference TRBV5-5 and TRBJ2-7, is DAGVTQSPTHLIKTRGQQVTLRCSPISGHKSVSWYQQVLGQGPQFIFQYYEKEERGRGNFPDRFSARQFPNYSSELNVNALLLGDSALYLCASSLYMTYEQYFGPGTRLTVT.

In this sample, this clonotype turned up a few times. The chain has TRBV7-9 and TRBJ1-6; D is unresolved. This CDR3 is built from 12 residues. Germline CDR1 is SEHNR and CDR2 is FQNEAQ (reference sequence). V was trimmed by 5 bases and J by 11 bases, leaving 10 bases between them. CDR3 nucleotides: TGTGCCAGCAGCCGACTCGTAACACCCCTCCACTTT. As protein: CASSRLVTPLHF.